A single sample is the source of the 7 T cell receptor beta chains below, sequenced in a study of T cell clonality in common variable immunodeficiency. Study-wide results and limits: In common variable immunodeficiency, TCR beta chains reportedly carried fewer deletions and N-nucleotide insertions.

Antigens of these TCRs are unknown. The table came from immunoSEQ multiplex PCR; TCRdb's copy has only in-frame clones and leaves some out. Listed here are some 15,000 clones without any singletons, the top ten holding more than 7%. Specimen: peripheral blood mononuclear cells. The receptors come from a human donor with common variable immunodeficiency.

Details on this clone: Germline is not matched at one junction end, which may reflect a read error. CDR3 amino acids: CASSLDQSHEQYF. The part of the CDR3 DNA that was read is TGTGCTAGCAGCTTAGATCAGTCCCACGAG. The genes are TRBV7-7 and TRBJ2-7; D gene unclear. From the germline J gene comes the end of the CDR3, since the read stops 3 residues before it. Germline-derived CDR1 and CDR2 are SSHAT and FNYEAQ (reference sequence). The CDR3 loop spans 13 amino acids.

Worth noting for this clone: The read finishes 3 residues shy of the CDR3 end, and the germline J gene is used to complete it. This rearrangement joins TRBV30 to TRBJ1-2; D gene uncertain. The CDR3 length is 13 residues. Deletions cut 7 bases from V and 3 bases from J, with 15 bases between. The germline V gene encodes CDR1 GTSNPN and CDR2 SVGIG (reference sequence). The CDR3 loop is CAYLIYEDYGYTF. The CDR3 DNA, read in part, is TGTGCCTACCTTATTTACGAGGACTATGGC.

This clone was seen a few times. CDR3 DNA, as far as it was read: TGTGCCAGCAGTTGGGGCTTGTACGAG. It is translated as CASSWGLYE. The CDR3 reads in full as CASSWGLYEQYF. V is TRBV2 and J is TRBJ2-7; possible D gene TRBD1, 5 bases. The read gets to within 3 residues of the CDR3 end, and the germline J gene fills in the rest. CDR3 length: 12 residues. Germline lookup yields CDR1 SNHLY and CDR2 FYNNEI. V gave up 5 bases and J gave up 4 bases, with 9 bases separating them.

This clone was seen a handful of times. Read sequence stops 3 residues before the CDR3 end, and the germline J gene provides the missing end. V and J are TRBV7-9 and TRBJ2-7, with D possibly matching TRBD1 (5 bases). Between the trimmed V and J ends, which lost 5 bases and 3 bases, there was a span of 11 bases. The CDR3 covers 13 residues. The germline V gene has CDR1 SEHNR and CDR2 FQNEAQ (reference sequence). CDR3 loop: CASSPTTVYEQYF. The CDR3 bases that were read are TGTGCCAGCAGCCCAACGACAGTCTACGAG.

This clone was counted a few times. CDR3 sequence reads: CASSWGQLGDTEAFF. The sequenced CDR3 bases are TGTGCCAGCAGCTGGGGACAGCTAGGGGACACTGAA. The V and J genes are TRBV7-9 and TRBJ1-1; 7 nucleotides match TRBD1. The read halts 3 residues ahead of the CDR3 end, with the missing end drawn from the germline J gene. The CDR3 runs to 15 residues. Trimming cost V 4 bases and J 3 bases; bases outside gene matches: 8. From germline, CDR1 is SEHNR and CDR2 FQNEAQ (reference sequence).

About this clone: The sequence runs out 3 residues before the end of the CDR3; the remainder is reconstructed from the germline J gene. The gene calls are TRBV19 and TRBJ2-7, with 10 bases identical to TRBD1. The CDR3 length is 15 residues. After removal of 3 bases from V and 6 bases from J, the junction contained 8 bases not matched to a gene. CDR1 is LNHDA, CDR2 SQIVND, per germline (reference sequence). Incomplete CDR3 DNA: TGTGCCAGTAGTATCCAAGGCGGGACAGGGGCCGAG. Translating it yields CASSIQGGTGAE. The whole CDR3 sequence is CASSIQGGTGAEQYF.

This clone is deemed medium-sized. The read falls 3 residues short of the CDR3 end, and the missing part is taken from the germline J gene. V is TRBV2 and J is TRBJ2-3; D ambiguous. The CDR3 loop spans 14 amino acids. Germline V lookup: CDR1 SNHLY, CDR2 FYNNEI. Trimming took 4 bases from V and 3 from J, leaving 11 bases between them. This chain's CDR3 is CASSVQATTDTQYF. Partial CDR3 DNA: TGTGCCAGCAGTGTCCAAGCGACGACAGATACG.